The 7 T cell receptor beta chains in this list originate from one sample, sequenced in a study of type 1 regulatory T cells. These TCRs' antigens remain unknown. TCRdb analysed the reads with MiXCR anew, one entry per CDR3 protein. The data show about 42,000 distinct CDR3 sequences, 12% seen once. Sequenced material: cultured non-Tr1 T cells, either the whole culture or a sorted T cell fraction (not recorded which). The receptor source for this set is a human donor in good health.

Remarks on this clonotype: A read error may be the cause here, since a much bigger clone is one base away. The rearrangement uses TRBV4-1 and TRBJ2-7; D is possibly TRBD1 (6 bases). CDR1 and CDR2 (germline): MGHRA, YSYEKL. The CDR3 has 14 residues. Trimming removed 4 bases at V and 2 bases at J, with 12 bases between. This CDR3 reads CASSPGDNPYEQYF. The CDR3, as DNA: TGCGCCAGCAGCCCCGGGGACAACCCCTACGAGCAGTACTTC.

This clonotype was detected a few times. V usage is TRBV30 and J usage is TRBJ2-2, with TRBD2 as a possible D gene (6 bases). In germline, CDR1 is GTSNPN, CDR2 SVGIG (reference sequence). CDR3 length equals 13 residues. The ends were cut back, 8 bases at V and 5 bases at J, with 15 bases in the middle. CDR3 region: CARLAGRTGELFF. DNA of the CDR3: TGTGCCCGTCTGGCGGGGAGGACCGGGGAGCTGTTTTTT.

This clonotype was recorded at least ten times. This chain joins TRBV20-1 and TRBJ2-1; 7 positions agree with TRBD1. Per the germline V gene, CDR1 is DFQATT and CDR2 is SNEGSKA (reference sequence). With 5 bases clipped from V and 7 bases from J, the junction kept 5 bases outside the gene matches. This CDR3 has 12 residues. The CDR3, as DNA: TGCAGTGCTCCGCCGACAGGGAATGAGCAGTTCTTC. Encoded protein: CSAPPTGNEQFF.

This clonotype was found many times. The chain combines TRBV5-1 with TRBJ1-2, with 11 bases fitting TRBD1. Germline V lookup: CDR1 SGHRS, CDR2 YFSETQ. The junction had 6 bases not matched to a gene; V was cut back by 4 bases and J by 4 bases. The CDR3 spans 15 residues. The CDR3 sequence: CASSPRTGGLYGYTF. For the CDR3, the DNA is TGCGCCAGCAGCCCCCGGACAGGGGGCCTCTATGGCTACACCTTC.

This clonotype occurred a few times. The chain recombines TRBV6-1 with TRBJ2-2, with TRBD2 matching 7 bases. J gave up 2 bases and V 6 bases, and 3 bases lay outside the gene matches. CDR1 and CDR2 (germline): MNHNS, SASEGT. This CDR3 is built from 14 residues. The CDR3 DNA reads as TGTGCCAGCAGACTAGCGACAAACACCGGGGAGCTGTTTTTT. This codes for CASRLATNTGELFF.

This clonotype was recorded many times. One end of the junction fails to match germline, which may point to a read error. V usage is TRBV7-7 and J usage is TRBJ2-5; D possibly corresponds to TRBD2 (5 bases). The CDR3 consists of 14 residues. Germline CDR1 reads SSHAT; CDR2 reads FNYEAQ (reference sequence). The CDR3 nucleotides read TGTGCTAGCAGCTTCGCTAGCCGTGGGGAGACCCAGTACTTC. The encoded protein is CASSFASRGETQYF.

The table lists this clonotype with many counts. The chain uses TRBV12-3 or TRBV12-4 and TRBJ1-5; no definite D call. Trimming pared 4 bases from V and 5 bases from J, leaving 9 bases between. There are 13 residues in the CDR3. CDR3: CASSSGGHQPQHF. For the CDR3, the DNA is TGTGCCAGCAGTTCGGGTGGTCATCAGCCCCAGCATTTT.